This T cell receptor beta chain was profiled in a study of blood T cell repertoires in COVID-19. Across the whole study: Nucleic acid was either cDNA or gDNA, and it came from T cells, B-cell-depleted T cells, or PBMCs.

CDR3 length: 13 amino acids. Trimming pared 1 base from V and 7 bases from J, leaving 11 bases between. Per the germline V gene, CDR1 is LGHDT and CDR2 is YNNKEL (reference sequence). The table came from immunoSEQ multiplex PCR; TCRdb's copy has only in-frame clones and leaves some out. The sample yields about 150,000 clones, about 85% seen once. Sequencing was carried out using peripheral blood. The chain is built from TRBV3-1 (or the pseudogene TRBV3-2) and TRBJ2-7, with a possible D match to TRBD2 (5 bases). This TCR was sampled from a man in his 60s with COVID-19, enrolled during active disease. The CDR3: CASSQVRGLEQYF. As DNA, the CDR3 is TGTGCCAGCAGCCAAGTCCGCGGGTTGGAGCAGTACTTC.